The T cell receptor beta chain described here comes from a study of glioma-infiltrating T cells after dendritic cell vaccination. Study-level information: Between the early 2000s and the early 2010s, patients got autologous tumor lysate-pulsed dendritic cell vaccines. Study-level findings and limits: Longer survival after dendritic cell vaccination followed higher pretreatment TIL content. No direct clonality-survival link was found; a diverse polyclonal response may matter.

About this clone: The target antigen is unknown.

Sequencing used immunoSEQ multiplex PCR; TCRdb keeps in-frame clones, though not all of them. The sample lists tens of thousands of clones; over 75% were seen once. The CDR3 runs 12 residues. V lost 7 bases, J lost 0 bases, and 5 bases lay in between. Germline assignment: CDR1 SNHLY and CDR2 FYNNEI. The chain carries TRBV2 and TRBJ2-3; D call uncertain. The material sequenced was blood, taken before dendritic cell vaccination. The TCR sequence derives from a human donor with glioblastoma. The CDR3 DNA is TGTGCCAGCACCGTAAGCACAGATACGCAGTATTTT. Residues: CASTVSTDTQYF.